The table lists the clone carrying this T cell receptor (beta chain) with a few counts. Its antigen is not identified. This specimen comes from a study of T-cell memory formation after mild COVID-19. Study at large: Clusters of TCRs were largely donor specific.

The study's findings and limits: Memory sampled before infection contained some responding clones, suggesting cross-reactive memory joined.

Germline V gene lookup returns CDR1 SGHTA and CDR2 FQGNSA. The CDR3 length is 15 residues. V lost 1 base, J lost 0 bases, and 7 bases lay in between. Constant-segment-primed 5'RACE gave TCR alpha and TCR beta cDNA libraries with sample barcodes and UMIs. One entry per CDR3 protein, called by TCRdb with MiXCR from the 5' RACE reads. Here the sample spans hundreds of thousands of distinct CDR3 sequences, 17% being singletons. The chain recombines TRBV7-2 with TRBJ2-1; D not certain. Sequencing input: PBMCs or a T cell subset sorted from them (not recorded which). This TCR was recovered from an adult woman who had mild COVID-19 (a few samples of this study predate the infection). Cell type and time point are not known. The CDR3 DNA reads as TGTGCCAGCAGCTTAGATCCGTTCTCCTACAATGAGCAGTTCTTC. The encoded protein is CASSLDPFSYNEQFF.